A single sample gave rise to the 18 T cell receptor beta chains below, sequenced in a study of T-cell memory formation after mild COVID-19. In TCRdb, the 5' RACE reads were re-called with MiXCR into one record per CDR3 protein. The sample contains about 560,000 distinct CDR3 sequences, 15% to 20% of which appear only once. Sequencing input: PBMCs or a T cell subset sorted from them (not recorded which). These TCRs come from an adult woman who had mild COVID-19 (a few samples of this study predate the infection). Cell type and time point are not known.

The rearrangement joins TRBV2 to TRBJ2-7; 10 bases agree with TRBD1. Germline lookup yields CDR1 SNHLY and CDR2 FYNNEI. This CDR3 region has 16 residues. With 4 bases clipped from V and 5 bases from J, the junction kept 11 bases outside the gene matches. The CDR3 DNA follows: TGTGCCAGCAGTGCTAGTAGGGACAGGGGCATCAACGAGCAGTACTTC. This sequence encodes CASSASRDRGINEQYF.

Only a few counts were recorded for this clonotype. The chain links TRBV2 to TRBJ1-5; D unresolved. This CDR3 is built from 15 residues. The V end was cut by 9 bases, the J end by 0 bases, with 15 bases between. Germline lookup yields CDR1 SNHLY and CDR2 FYNNEI. The CDR3 protein is CASSEEGGSNQPQHF. The CDR3 region has the DNA TGTGCCAGTTCTGAGGAGGGCGGTAGCAATCAGCCCCAGCATTTT.

This clonotype has just a few counts. The CDR3 loop reads CASSVSSGTQNTEAFF. CDR3 DNA sequence: TGTGCCAGCAGCGTTTCGTCCGGGACACAGAACACTGAAGCTTTCTTT. V and J are TRBV9 and TRBJ1-1; D might be TRBD1 (6 bases). V was clipped by 2 bases and J by 1 base, with 15 bases between them. The CDR3 is 16 residues long. Germline V gives CDR1 SGDLS, CDR2 YYNGEE. The full variable domain, completed using reference TRBV9 and TRBJ1-1, is DSGVTQTPKHLITATGQRVTLRCSPRSGDLSVYWYQQSLDQGLQFLIQYYNGEERAKGNILERFSAQQFPDLHSELNLSSLELGDSALYFCASSVSSGTQNTEAFFGQGTRLTVV.

Only a few counts were recorded for this clonotype. The chain has TRBV9 and TRBJ2-1, with D unclear. This CDR3 spans 14 amino acids. CDR1 is SGDLS and CDR2 is YYNGEE in the germline V gene. V was clipped by 4 bases and J by 5 bases, with 13 bases between them. The DNA for the CDR3 is TGTGCCAGCAGCTTCCGGATGTCAAACAATGAGCAGTTCTTC. It specifies CASSFRMSNNEQFF. Complete variable domain (other parts from reference TRBV9 and TRBJ2-1): DSGVTQTPKHLITATGQRVTLRCSPRSGDLSVYWYQQSLDQGLQFLIQYYNGEERAKGNILERFSAQQFPDLHSELNLSSLELGDSALYFCASSFRMSNNEQFFGPGTRLTVL.

J is TRBJ1-6 and V is TRBV7-2; possibly TRBD1 for D (5 bases). CDR1 and CDR2 from the germline V gene are SGHTA and FQGNSA. The CDR3 totals 14 residues. With 1 base removed from V and 12 bases from J, the gap between germline ends came to 13 bases. The CDR3 sequence is CASSLGQPRGPLHF. CDR3 DNA: TGTGCCAGCAGCTTAGGACAGCCGAGAGGACCCCTCCACTTT. Full variable domain (remainder filled in from reference TRBV7-2 and TRBJ1-6): GAGVSQSPSNKVTEKGKDVELRCDPISGHTALYWYRQSLGQGLEFLIYFQGNSAPDKSGLPSDRFSAERTGGSVSTLTIQRTQQEDSAVYLCASSLGQPRGPLHFGNGTRLTVT.

This clonotype turned up a few times. In DNA, the CDR3 is TGTGCCAGCAGCCCGCGCGCGGAGCCCCCCTACGAGCAGTACTTC. It is translated as CASSPRAEPPYEQYF. The chain recombines TRBV5-5 with TRBJ2-7, with D unresolved. The V end lost 4 bases, the J end lost 2 bases, and 16 bases lay between the germline ends. This CDR3 region has 15 residues. Germline assignment: CDR1 SGHKS and CDR2 YYEKEE (reference sequence). The variable domain in full, with the rest retrieved from reference TRBV5-5 and TRBJ2-7, is DAGVTQSPTHLIKTRGQQVTLRCSPISGHKSVSWYQQVLGQGPQFIFQYYEKEERGRGNFPDRFSARQFPNYSSELNVNALLLGDSALYLCASSPRAEPPYEQYFGPGTRLTVT.

In its sample, this clonotype was seen a few times. The genes are TRBV6-6 and TRBJ1-1; D perhaps matches TRBD1 (5 bases). CDR1 and CDR2 from the germline V gene are MNHNY and SVGAGI (reference sequence). CDR3 size: 16 residues. Trimming cost V 7 bases and J 3 bases, with 21 bases left between them. The CDR3 is CASKGSSGRRHTEAFF. The DNA for the CDR3 is TGTGCCAGCAAAGGCTCGTCAGGGCGAAGACACACTGAAGCTTTCTTT.

The V call is TRBV7-8, the J call TRBJ2-3, with 8 nucleotides matching TRBD2. V was pared by 6 bases and J by 10 bases, with 6 bases of the junction left unmatched. The CDR3 runs 12 residues. Germline V CDR1 and CDR2: SGHVS, FQNEAQ. This chain's CDR3 is CASRPGLAAQYF. The CDR3 coding sequence is TGTGCCAGCAGACCCGGACTAGCAGCGCAGTATTTT. The full variable domain, its missing parts supplied by reference TRBV7-8 and TRBJ2-3, is GAGVSQSPRYKVAKRGQDVALRCDPISGHVSLFWYQQALGQGPEFLTYFQNEAQLDKSGLPSDRFFAERPEGSVSTLKIQRTQQEDSAVYLCASRPGLAAQYFGPGTRLTVL.

This chain links TRBV11-3 with TRBJ2-1; D gene uncertain. CDR1 is SGHNT, CDR2 YENEEA, per germline. V was trimmed by 2 bases and J by 6 bases, leaving 8 bases between them. The CDR3 loop spans 13 amino acids. CDR3 sequence (DNA): TGTGCCAGCAGCTTAAATTTGCGCAATGAGCAGTTCTTC. This translates into CASSLNLRNEQFF.

The rearrangement links TRBV5-6 to TRBJ2-7; D not certain. V was clipped by 5 bases and J by 1 base, with 7 bases between them. The CDR3 contains 12 residues. Germline V CDR1 and CDR2: SGHDT, YYEEEE. DNA of the CDR3: TGTGCCAGCAGAAGTGGGTCCTACGAGCAGTACTTC. This gives the protein CASRSGSYEQYF.

The rearrangement joins TRBV7-8 to TRBJ1-3; D gene unclear. V was cut by 4 bases and J by 0 bases, with 13 bases left in between. The CDR3 extends over 16 amino acids. Germline CDR1 and CDR2: SGHVS and FQNEAQ. CDR3 protein: CASSSIGRHSGNTIYF. In DNA, the CDR3 is TGTGCCAGCAGCTCGATAGGACGGCACTCTGGAAACACCATATATTTT.

This sequence joins TRBV12-3 or TRBV12-4 and TRBJ1-5; TRBD1 might be the D (6 bases). The ends were cut back, 7 bases at V and 7 bases at J, with 17 bases in the middle. The CDR3 runs 14 residues. The CDR3 spells CASTGDTHGQPQHF. CDR3 DNA sequence: TGTGCCAGCACGGGGGACACCCACGGCCAGCCCCAGCATTTT.

The rearrangement joins TRBV7-9 to TRBJ1-1; D is undetermined. With 2 bases removed from V and 4 bases from J, the gap between germline ends came to 20 bases. The germline CDR1 and CDR2 sequences are SEHNR and FQNEAQ (reference sequence). The CDR3 contains 17 residues. CDR3 sequence (DNA): TGTGCCAGCAGCTTAACCCCTCCGGCGGGGTTGATCACTGAAGCTTTCTTT. It codes for CASSLTPPAGLITEAFF.

This clonotype appeared a few times. V usage is TRBV24-1 and J usage is TRBJ2-5; TRBD2 matches 12 bases. The CDR3 is 18 residues long. V gave up 1 base and J gave up 7 bases; unmatched junction bases: 12. In germline, CDR1 is KGHDR, CDR2 SFDVKD. The CDR3 sequence: CATSDLRGASGGAGTQYF. The CDR3 region has the DNA TGTGCCACCAGTGATTTACGGGGCGCTAGCGGGGGGGCCGGGACCCAGTACTTC.

The J gene is TRBJ1-6, the V gene TRBV27; 11 bases fit TRBD1. This CDR3 is 16 amino acids long. Looked up from germline, CDR1 is MNHEY and CDR2 is SMNVEV (reference sequence). V was pared by 2 bases and J by 3 bases, with 0 bases of the junction left unmatched. The CDR3, as DNA: TGTGCCAGCAGTTTAGGGACAGGGGGCTATAATTCACCCCTCCACTTT. Translation gives CASSLGTGGYNSPLHF.

V is TRBV4-3 and J is TRBJ2-7; 8 bases map to TRBD2. Germline V gene lookup returns CDR1 LGHNA and CDR2 YSLEER. V trimming: 0 bases; J trimming: 3 bases; junction bases outside the gene matches: 7. The CDR3 spans 16 residues. The CDR3 spells CASSQDLGAGVYEQYF. CDR3 DNA: TGCGCCAGCAGCCAAGATCTAGGAGCGGGAGTCTACGAGCAGTACTTC.

The V call is TRBV27, the J call TRBJ1-2; D perhaps matches TRBD1 (5 bases). There are 12 residues in the CDR3. Germline V gene sequence: CDR1 MNHEY, CDR2 SMNVEV (reference sequence). Between the trimmed V and J ends, which lost 6 bases and 4 bases, there was a span of 9 bases. The CDR3 nucleotides are TGTGCCAGCAGGCAGGGTAGCTATGGCTACACCTTC. It specifies CASRQGSYGYTF.

The CDR3 DNA is TGCGCCAGCAGCCCCATTAACCCCTCCGTCGCTGTAAGTGAGCAGTTCTTC. Amino acids: CASSPINPSVAVSEQFF. The chain links TRBV4-1 to TRBJ2-1; D gene ambiguous. The V end lost 4 bases, the J end lost 9 bases, and 25 bases lay between the germline ends. CDR1 is MGHRA and CDR2 is YSYEKL in the germline V gene. This CDR3 has 17 amino acids.